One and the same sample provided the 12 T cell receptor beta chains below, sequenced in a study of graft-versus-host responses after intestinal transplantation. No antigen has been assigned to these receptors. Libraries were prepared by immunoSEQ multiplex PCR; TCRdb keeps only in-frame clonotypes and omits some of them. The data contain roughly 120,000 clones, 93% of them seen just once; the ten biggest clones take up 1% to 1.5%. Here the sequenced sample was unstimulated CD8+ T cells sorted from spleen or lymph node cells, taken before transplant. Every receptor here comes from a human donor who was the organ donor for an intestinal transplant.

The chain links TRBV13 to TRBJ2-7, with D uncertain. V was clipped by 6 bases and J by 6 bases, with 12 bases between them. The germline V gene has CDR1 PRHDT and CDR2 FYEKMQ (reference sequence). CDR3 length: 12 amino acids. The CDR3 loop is CASRETNGEQYF. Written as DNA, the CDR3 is TGTGCCAGCAGGGAAACCAACGGCGAGCAGTACTTC.

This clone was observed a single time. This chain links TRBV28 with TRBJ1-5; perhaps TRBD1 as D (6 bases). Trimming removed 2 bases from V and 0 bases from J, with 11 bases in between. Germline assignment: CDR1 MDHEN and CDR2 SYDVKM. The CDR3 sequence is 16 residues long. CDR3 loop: CASSLIGQYSNQPQHF. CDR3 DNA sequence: TGTGCCAGCAGTTTAATTGGACAGTATAGCAATCAGCCCCAGCATTTT.

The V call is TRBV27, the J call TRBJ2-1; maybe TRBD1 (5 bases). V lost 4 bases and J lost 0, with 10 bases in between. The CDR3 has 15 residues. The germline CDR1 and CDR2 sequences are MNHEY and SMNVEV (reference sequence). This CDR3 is CASSWTTSSYNEQFF. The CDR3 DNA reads TGTGCCAGCAGTTGGACAACAAGCTCCTACAATGAGCAGTTCTTC.

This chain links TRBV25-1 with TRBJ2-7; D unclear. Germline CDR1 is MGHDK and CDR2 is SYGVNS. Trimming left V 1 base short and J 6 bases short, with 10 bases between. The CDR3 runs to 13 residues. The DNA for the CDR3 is TGTGCCAGCAGTGAATTCTACCTTGGCGAGCAGTACTTC. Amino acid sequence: CASSEFYLGEQYF.

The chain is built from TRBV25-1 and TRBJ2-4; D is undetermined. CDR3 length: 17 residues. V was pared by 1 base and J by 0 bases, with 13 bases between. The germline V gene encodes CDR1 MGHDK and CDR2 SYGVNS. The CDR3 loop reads CASSELLGFLAKNIQYF. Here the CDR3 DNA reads TGTGCCAGCAGTGAATTGTTGGGGTTCCTAGCCAAAAACATTCAGTACTTC.

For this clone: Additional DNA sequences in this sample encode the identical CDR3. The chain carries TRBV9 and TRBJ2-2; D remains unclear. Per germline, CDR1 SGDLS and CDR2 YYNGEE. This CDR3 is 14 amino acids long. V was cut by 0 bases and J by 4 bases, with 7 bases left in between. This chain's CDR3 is CASSVVSGTGELFF. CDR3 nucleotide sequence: TGTGCCAGCAGCGTAGTGTCGGGCACCGGGGAGCTGTTTTTT.

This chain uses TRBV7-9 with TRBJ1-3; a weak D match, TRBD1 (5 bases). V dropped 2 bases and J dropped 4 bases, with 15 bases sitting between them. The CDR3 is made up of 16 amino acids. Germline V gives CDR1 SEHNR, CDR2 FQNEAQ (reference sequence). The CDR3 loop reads CASSLFGEDIGNTIYF. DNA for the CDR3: TGTGCCAGCAGCTTATTTGGGGAGGACATCGGAAACACCATATATTTT. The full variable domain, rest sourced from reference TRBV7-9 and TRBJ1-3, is DTGVSQNPRHKITKRGQNVTFRCDPISEHNRLYWYRQTLGQGPEFLTYFQNEAQLEKSRLLSDRFSAERPKGSFSTLEIQRTEQGDSAMYLCASSLFGEDIGNTIYFGEGSWLTVV.

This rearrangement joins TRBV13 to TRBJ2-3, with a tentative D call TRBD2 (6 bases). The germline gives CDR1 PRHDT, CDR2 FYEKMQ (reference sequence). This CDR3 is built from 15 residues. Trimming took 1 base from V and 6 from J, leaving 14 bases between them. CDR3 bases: TGTGCCAGCAGCTTAGCACTAGCTCCTCTGGATACGCAGTATTTT. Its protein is CASSLALAPLDTQYF.

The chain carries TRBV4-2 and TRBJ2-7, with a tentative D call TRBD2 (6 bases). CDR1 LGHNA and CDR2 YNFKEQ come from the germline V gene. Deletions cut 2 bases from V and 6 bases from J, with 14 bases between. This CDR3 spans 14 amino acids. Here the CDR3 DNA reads TGTGCCAGCAGCCAATGGGAGACTAGGGGCGAGCAGTACTTC. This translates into CASSQWETRGEQYF.

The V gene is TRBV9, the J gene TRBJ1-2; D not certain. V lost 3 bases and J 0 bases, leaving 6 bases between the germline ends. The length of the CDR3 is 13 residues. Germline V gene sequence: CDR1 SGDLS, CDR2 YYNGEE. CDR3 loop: CASSERTNYGYTF. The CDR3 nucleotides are TGTGCCAGCAGCGAACGTACTAACTATGGCTACACCTTC.

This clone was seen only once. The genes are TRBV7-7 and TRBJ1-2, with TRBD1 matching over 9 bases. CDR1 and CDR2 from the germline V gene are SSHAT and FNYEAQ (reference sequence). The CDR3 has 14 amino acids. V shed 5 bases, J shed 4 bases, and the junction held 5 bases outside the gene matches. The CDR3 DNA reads TGTGCCAGCAGCGACCGGACAGGGGCCTATGGCTACACCTTC. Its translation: CASSDRTGAYGYTF. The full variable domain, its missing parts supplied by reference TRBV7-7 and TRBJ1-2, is GAGVSQSPRYKVTKRGQDVTLRCDPISSHATLYWYQQALGQGPEFLTYFNYEAQPDKSGLPSDRFSAERPEGSISTLTIQRTEQRDSAMYRCASSDRTGAYGYTFGSGTRLTVV.

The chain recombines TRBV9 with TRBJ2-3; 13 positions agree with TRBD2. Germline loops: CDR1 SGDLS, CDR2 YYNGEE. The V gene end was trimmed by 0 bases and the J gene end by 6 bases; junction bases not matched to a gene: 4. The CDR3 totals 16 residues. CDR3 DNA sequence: TGTGCCAGCAGCGTAGAACTAGCGGGAGGGCCGGATACGCAGTATTTT. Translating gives CASSVELAGGPDTQYF.